The T cell receptor (beta chain) under discussion was sequenced for a study of T-cell memory formation after mild COVID-19. Study context: TCR clusters were mostly confined to one donor each.

TCRdb ran MiXCR on the 5' RACE reads and lists one entry per CDR3 protein. The sample has nearly 200,000 distinct CDR3 sequences, about 16% seen once; the top ten hold 2% to 2.5%. CDR3 length equals 14 residues. Germline V gives CDR1 SEHNR, CDR2 FQNEAQ (reference sequence). The J segment lost 5 bases and the V segment lost 3 bases, leaving 1 base of the junction unmatched. There are many counts of this clonotype. The chain couples TRBV7-9 to TRBJ1-4, with 9 positions matching TRBD1. The sequence was collected from an adult woman who had mild COVID-19 (a few samples of this study predate the infection). Cell type and time point are not known. The material sequenced was PBMCs or a T cell subset sorted from them (not recorded which). Written as DNA, the CDR3 is TGTGCCAGCAGCTTGGGGACAGGGAATGAAAAACTGTTTTTT. Its protein is CASSLGTGNEKLFF.